The 16 T cell receptor beta chains given below trace back to one sample, sequenced in a study of cytomegalovirus exposure and HLA in healthy donors. The PCR used 60 Vbeta and 13 Jbeta primers. Assay used: immunoSEQ multiplex PCR; TCRdb lists only in-frame clones, some missing. The sample includes 150,000 to 200,000 clones, over 65% of them seen just once. The material sequenced was PBMCs. The receptors here all came from a man in his forties in good health and CMV-seropositive.

The rearrangement joins TRBV2 to TRBJ2-1; a weak D match, TRBD1 (5 bases). The CDR3 is made up of 15 amino acids. The germline V and J ends were trimmed by 7 bases and 5 bases, with 18 bases remaining between them. The germline V gene has CDR1 SNHLY and CDR2 FYNNEI. For the CDR3, the DNA is TGTGCCAGCATTTTCTTCCGCGGACAAAACAATGAGCAGTTCTTC. Translated, it gives CASIFFRGQNNEQFF.

V gene TRBV29-1 combines with J gene TRBJ1-2, with D possibly being TRBD1 (6 bases). Germline CDR1 reads SQVTM; CDR2 reads ANQGSEA. The ends were cut back, 3 bases at V and 3 bases at J, with 11 bases in the middle. The CDR3 contains 13 residues. For the CDR3, the DNA is TGCAGCGTTGAGTCTGGGGGCGACTATGGCTACACCTTC. This encodes CSVESGGDYGYTF.

This clone was seen once. The V call is TRBV18, the J call TRBJ2-7; D is unresolved. CDR3 size: 12 residues. V lost 6 bases, J lost 0 bases, and 6 bases lay in between. CDR1 and CDR2 from the germline V gene are KGHSH and LQKENI. The CDR3: CASSLVSYEQYF. The CDR3 region has the DNA TGTGCCAGCTCTCTCGTCTCCTACGAGCAGTACTTC.

V gene TRBV25-1 combines with J gene TRBJ2-7, with D possibly being TRBD2 (6 bases). Looked up from germline, CDR1 is MGHDK and CDR2 is SYGVNS. This CDR3 has 15 amino acids. V was cut by 5 bases and J by 2 bases, with 16 bases left in between. The CDR3 nucleotides read TGTGCCAGCAGTCATGGAGGGACCTACGCCTACGAGCAGTACTTC. It translates to CASSHGGTYAYEQYF.

The CDR3 loop is CASSRQGSYEQYF. Here the CDR3 DNA reads TGTGCCAGCAGCCGACAGGGTTCCTACGAGCAGTACTTC. The chain carries TRBV7-8 and TRBJ2-7, with 7 bases identical to TRBD1. Germline CDR1 reads SGHVS; CDR2 reads FQNEAQ. V lost 5 bases and J lost 1; bases outside the gene matches: 2. CDR3 length: 13 amino acids. Together with reference TRBV7-8 and TRBJ2-7, the CDR3 gives the full variable domain: GAGVSQSPRYKVAKRGQDVALRCDPISGHVSLFWYQQALGQGPEFLTYFQNEAQLDKSGLPSDRFFAERPEGSVSTLKIQRTQQEDSAVYLCASSRQGSYEQYFGPGTRLTVT.

J is TRBJ2-6 and V is TRBV25-1; TRBD1 agrees at 8 bases. J was trimmed by 0 bases and V by 4 bases; bases with no gene match: 5. Germline CDR1 reads MGHDK; CDR2 reads SYGVNS. The CDR3 totals 17 residues. In DNA form, the CDR3 reads TGTGCCAGCAGTGTGGGGACAGGTCGCTCTGGGGCCAACGTCCTGACTTTC. Translated, it gives CASSVGTGRSGANVLTF.

In its sample, this clone was seen a few times. V gene TRBV4-2 combines with J gene TRBJ2-7, with D possibly matching TRBD2 (6 bases). Trimming shortened V by 9 bases and J by 4 bases, and 10 bases separated the two germline ends. There are 11 residues in the CDR3. CDR1 is LGHNA and CDR2 is YNFKEQ in the germline V gene. The CDR3 DNA reads TGTGCCAGTAAACGGGGGTACGAGCAGTACTTC. This translates into CASKRGYEQYF.

This clone appeared a few times. The gene calls are TRBV7-2 and TRBJ1-5; D uncertain. Trimming took off 4 bases at V and 6 bases at J, with 19 bases between the two ends. Germline lookup yields CDR1 SGHTA and CDR2 FQGNSA. This CDR3 has 16 amino acids. This CDR3 reads CASSSQTSGNSQPQHF. CDR3 nucleotides: TGTGCCAGCAGCTCCCAAACTTCGGGGAATAGTCAGCCCCAGCATTTT.

This chain connects TRBV19 to TRBJ2-3; 12 nucleotides align to TRBD2. Trimming took 1 base from V and 5 from J; bases not matched to a gene: 7. The CDR3 extends over 17 amino acids. CDR1 is LNHDA, CDR2 SQIVND, per germline (reference sequence). This CDR3 is CASSIALAGGPKDTQYF. The CDR3 DNA sequence: TGTGCCAGTAGTATAGCGCTAGCGGGGGGGCCGAAAGATACGCAGTATTTT.

The chain uses TRBV10-3 and TRBJ1-1, with D hard to call. With 4 bases removed from V and 7 bases from J, the gap between germline ends came to 13 bases. The length of the CDR3 is 13 residues. The germline V gene encodes CDR1 ENHRY and CDR2 SYGVKD. The CDR3 protein is CAISGSWASEAFF. CDR3 DNA sequence: TGTGCCATCAGTGGTAGTTGGGCGAGTGAAGCTTTCTTT.

The V call is TRBV2, the J call TRBJ2-5, with 7 bases aligning to TRBD1. The V gene end was trimmed by 6 bases and the J gene end by 2 bases; junction bases not matched to a gene: 6. Germline values: CDR1 SNHLY, CDR2 FYNNEI. The CDR3 runs to 14 residues. CDR3: CASSPDRSQETQYF. CDR3 DNA: TGTGCCAGCAGCCCGGACAGGTCACAAGAGACCCAGTACTTC. Combining the CDR3 with reference TRBV2 and TRBJ2-5 gives the whole variable domain EPEVTQTPSHQVTQMGQEVILRCVPISNHLYFYWYRQILGQKVEFLVSFYNNEISEKSEIFDDQFSVERPDGSNFTLKIRSTKLEDSAMYFCASSPDRSQETQYFGPGTRLLVL.

The gene calls are TRBV6-5 and TRBJ1-4, with 7 bases matching TRBD1. With V trimmed by 2 bases and J by 2 bases, 5 bases remained unmatched. CDR1 is MNHEY and CDR2 is SVGAGI in the germline V gene. The CDR3 is 16 residues long. The CDR3 spells CASSYTWGQTNEKLFF. The DNA of the CDR3 is TGTGCCAGCAGTTACACCTGGGGACAGACTAATGAAAAACTGTTTTTT.

V usage is TRBV29-1 and J usage is TRBJ1-3, with 10 bases identical to TRBD1. The germline V gene encodes CDR1 SQVTM and CDR2 ANQGSEA. V shed 0 bases, J shed 4 bases, and the junction held 6 bases outside the gene matches. The CDR3 is 16 residues long. This CDR3 reads CSVEDGTGATGNTIYF. The CDR3 bases are TGCAGCGTTGAAGATGGGACAGGGGCTACCGGAAACACCATATATTTT. Full variable domain (missing parts from reference TRBV29-1 and TRBJ1-3): SAVISQKPSRDICQRGTSLTIQCQVDSQVTMMFWYRQQPGQSLTLIATANQGSEATYESGFVIDKFPISRPNLTFSTLTVSNMSPEDSSIYLCSVEDGTGATGNTIYFGEGSWLTVV.

This chain joins TRBV19 and TRBJ2-7; D is perhaps TRBD2 (6 bases). Germline V gives CDR1 LNHDA, CDR2 SQIVND (reference sequence). This CDR3 has 15 amino acids. V was shortened by 1 base and J by 4 bases, with 14 bases between the two germline ends. The CDR3 here is CASSIGGVAGYEQYF. The CDR3 DNA follows: TGTGCCAGTAGTATAGGTGGCGTGGCGGGATACGAGCAGTACTTC.

The chain links TRBV18 to TRBJ1-1, with 7 bases fitting TRBD1. CDR1 KGHSH and CDR2 LQKENI come from the germline V gene. V dropped 6 bases and J dropped 1; count of bases not matched to a gene: 2. CDR3 length: 13 residues. Here the CDR3 reads CASSDRQNTEAFF. The CDR3 coding sequence is TGTGCCAGCTCGGACAGGCAGAACACTGAAGCTTTCTTT.

This clone was observed a handful of times. The gene calls are TRBV6-5 and TRBJ1-6, with TRBD1 as a possible D gene (5 bases). Germline V gene data show CDR1 as MNHEY and CDR2 as SVGAGI. The CDR3 is made up of 15 amino acids. V gave up 1 base and J gave up 10 bases, with 14 bases separating them. The CDR3 DNA is TGTGCCAGCAGTTACTATAGCCAGGGAGGATCACCCCTCCACTTT. Translation: CASSYYSQGGSPLHF.